This TCR beta chain is drawn from a study of cytomegalovirus exposure and HLA in healthy donors. Points from the study as a whole: Most TCR sequences showed up rarely, but some public TCRs showed up in many donors. Subsequent analysis showed first-cohort TCR clusters tending to co-occur in around 130 validation repertoires.

The table came from immunoSEQ multiplex PCR; TCRdb's copy has only in-frame clones and leaves some out. The data hold a few hundred thousand clones, with around 80% observed a single time. The CDR3 runs to 15 residues. CDR1 and CDR2 (germline): LNHNV, YYDKDF (reference sequence). With 0 bases removed from V and 4 bases from J, the gap between germline ends came to 13 bases. As for this clone: Its antigen is currently unknown.

The chain recombines TRBV15 with TRBJ2-7; D tentatively fits TRBD1 or TRBD2 (6 bases each). The sequencing input was PBMCs. The receptor was isolated from a woman in her twenties or thirties in good health and CMV-seropositive. The CDR3 DNA reads as TGTGCCACCAGCAGAGATAAAACAGGGAGGTACGAGCAGTACTTC. Translated: CATSRDKTGRYEQYF.